Sequencing of this T cell receptor beta chain was carried out in a study of T-cell reconstitution after alpha-beta-depleted transplantation in children. From germline, CDR1 is MNHNS and CDR2 SASEGT. V lost 6 bases, J lost 7 bases, and 7 bases stayed unmatched. The CDR3 is 14 residues long. In its sample, this clonotype was seen many times. Unique molecular identifiers were incorporated during preparation of the TCRbeta library. TCRdb itself ran the PCR reads through MiXCR, one entry per CDR3 protein. This table has around 700,000 distinct CDR3 sequences, around 13% appearing once. The TCR was taken from a girl under 10 years old with congenital amegakaryocytic thrombocytopenia, due to receive a stem cell transplant. The material sequenced was PBMCs, taken before TCRalphabeta/CD19-depleted stem cell transplant. The rearrangement links TRBV6-1 to TRBJ1-5, with 9 positions matching TRBD1. CDR3 amino acids: CASRGQGRWQPQHF. The CDR3 DNA follows: TGTGCCAGCAGGGGACAGGGAAGGTGGCAGCCCCAGCATTTT.